A single sample gave rise to the 27 T cell receptor beta chains below, sequenced in a study of beta chain features in type 1 diabetes. The isolated RNA, all of it, was reverse transcribed, so expressed TCRB transcripts were what got sequenced. Sequencing used immunoSEQ multiplex PCR; TCRdb keeps in-frame clones, though not all of them. The sample shows a few hundred thousand clones, approximately 16% of them seen only once. The sequenced material came from naive CD4+ T cells from blood. These receptors were obtained from a woman between 18 and 29 years old in good health.

This chain connects TRBV19 to TRBJ2-5; 7 nucleotides agree with TRBD2. The CDR3 runs 15 residues. Per the germline V gene, CDR1 is LNHDA and CDR2 is SQIVND (reference sequence). Trimming took 2 bases from V and 4 from J; bases not matched to a gene: 7. CDR3 sequence (DNA): TGTGCCAGTAGTATATTTGCTAGCGGATCAGAGACCCAGTACTTC. It encodes CASSIFASGSETQYF.

On this clone itself: Mismatch with germline at one junction end may stem from a read error. The chain uses TRBV25-1 and TRBJ2-5; D not resolved. This CDR3 contains 8 residues. Per germline, CDR1 MGHDK and CDR2 SYGVNS. As DNA, the CDR3 is TGTGCCAGCAGTGAACGGGACTTC. It yields the protein CASSERDF. Looking up the rest from reference TRBV25-1 and TRBJ2-5 gives the full variable domain: EADIYQTPRYLVIGTGKKITLECSQTMGHDKMYWYQQDPGMELHLIHYSYGVNSTEKGDLSSESTVSRIRTEHFPLTLESARPSHTSQYLCASSERDFGPGTRLLVL.

This clone occurred a few times. Additional DNA sequences in this sample encode the identical CDR3. V gene TRBV5-1 combines with J gene TRBJ2-5, with 8 positions matching TRBD1. The CDR3 has 14 residues. The V and J ends lost 4 bases and 4 bases, in that order; junction bases with no gene match: 6. Per germline, CDR1 SGHRS and CDR2 YFSETQ. The CDR3 DNA sequence: TGCGCCAGCAGCCTAGGACAGGGAAGAGAGACCCAGTACTTC. Protein product: CASSLGQGRETQYF.

The rearrangement uses TRBV7-9 and TRBJ2-4, with 8 positions matching TRBD2. Germline CDR1 is SEHNR and CDR2 is FQNEAQ (reference sequence). This CDR3 comprises 16 residues. The V and J ends lost 1 base and 2 bases, in that order; junction bases with no gene match: 4. CDR3 nucleotides: TGTGCCAGCAGCTTAGTTCGCGGGGGGACCAAAAACATTCAGTACTTC. It yields the protein CASSLVRGGTKNIQYF.

With respect to this clone: One end of the junction is discordant with germline, which a read error may explain. This chain connects TRBV2 to TRBJ2-7; 12 nucleotides match TRBD2. Germline V gene sequence: CDR1 SNHLY, CDR2 FYNNEI. The length of the CDR3 is 14 residues. Written as DNA, the CDR3 is TGTGCCAGCAATCGACTAGCGGGAGCGGCCGAGCGGTACTTC. Residues: CASNRLAGAAERYF.

This clone was counted a few times. J is TRBJ2-3 and V is TRBV5-4, with 10 bases that match TRBD2. V shed 7 bases and J 0 bases; nucleotides not matched to a gene: 5. Germline lookup yields CDR1 SGHNT and CDR2 YYREEE (reference sequence). The CDR3 has 15 amino acids. CDR3 in amino acids: CASQTSGESTDTQYF. CDR3 DNA: TGTGCCAGCCAAACTAGCGGGGAAAGCACAGATACGCAGTATTTT.

This clone was detected only a few times. The rearrangement joins TRBV29-1 to TRBJ1-2, with D possibly matching TRBD1 (6 bases). Germline lookup yields CDR1 SQVTM and CDR2 ANQGSEA. The CDR3 is 13 residues long. The V end lost 7 bases, the J end lost 3 bases, and 15 bases lay between the germline ends. The CDR3, as DNA: TGCAGCGGGATGGACAGCCTCGACTATGGCTACACCTTC. Protein: CSGMDSLDYGYTF. Based on the CDR3 plus reference TRBV29-1 and TRBJ1-2, the full variable domain is SAVISQKPSRDICQRGTSLTIQCQVDSQVTMMFWYRQQPGQSLTLIATANQGSEATYESGFVIDKFPISRPNLTFSTLTVSNMSPEDSSIYLCSGMDSLDYGYTFGSGTRLTVV.

Only a few counts were recorded for this clone. J is TRBJ2-4 and V is TRBV19; 13 nucleotides align to TRBD2. The CDR3 contains 14 residues. The germline V gene has CDR1 LNHDA and CDR2 SQIVND (reference sequence). Trimming cost V 9 bases and J 4 bases; bases outside gene matches: 3. The CDR3 sequence: CASGLAGVKNIQYF. The CDR3 bases are TGTGCCAGCGGACTAGCGGGAGTGAAAAACATTCAGTACTTC.

This clone was counted only a few times. The chain joins TRBV7-8 to TRBJ1-2; D gene ambiguous. The CDR3 has 13 amino acids. Germline V lookup: CDR1 SGHVS, CDR2 FQNEAQ. Trimming pared 3 bases from V and 0 bases from J, leaving 5 bases between. DNA of the CDR3: TGTGCCAGCAGCTTGCAGGCTAACTATGGCTACACCTTC. It translates to CASSLQANYGYTF.

This clone was detected a few times. The chain links TRBV9 to TRBJ2-3, with D perhaps matching TRBD2 (6 bases). CDR1 is SGDLS, CDR2 YYNGEE, per germline. V was cut by 0 bases and J by 5 bases, with 10 bases left in between. The CDR3 totals 14 residues. CDR3 DNA: TGTGCCAGCAGCGTAGGGACCGGGAGAGATACGCAGTATTTT. It translates to CASSVGTGRDTQYF.

J is TRBJ1-1 and V is TRBV5-4; no definite D call. Germline assignment: CDR1 SGHNT and CDR2 YYREEE (reference sequence). CDR3 length equals 14 residues. V gave up 10 bases and J gave up 3 bases, with 19 bases separating them. CDR3 nucleotides: TGTGCCTGGGGAGTGGTTGGGGTGGACACTGAAGCTTTCTTT. It codes for CAWGVVGVDTEAFF.

J is TRBJ2-7 and V is TRBV2, with TRBD1 matching 7 bases. The CDR3 extends over 13 amino acids. The ends lost 7 bases at V and 2 bases at J; junction bases unmatched: 5. Germline CDR1 reads SNHLY; CDR2 reads FYNNEI. The CDR3 region is CASTRDRAYEQYF. CDR3 DNA: TGTGCCAGCACTCGGGACAGAGCCTACGAGCAGTACTTC.

This clone turned up a few times. V usage is TRBV28 and J usage is TRBJ2-2; 9 bases agree with TRBD2. The germline gives CDR1 MDHEN, CDR2 SYDVKM. V was clipped by 5 bases and J by 2 bases; unmatched bases: 9. The CDR3 loop spans 17 amino acids. The CDR3, as DNA: TGTGCCAGCAGTGACCCTCGACTAGCGGTAAACACCGGGGAGCTGTTTTTT. It is translated as CASSDPRLAVNTGELFF.

The chain combines TRBV30 with TRBJ2-1; 10 bases align to TRBD2. CDR1 and CDR2 (germline): GTSNPN, SVGIG (reference sequence). Trimming cost V 4 bases and J 3 bases; bases outside gene matches: 6. The CDR3 contains 15 residues. CDR3 in amino acids: CAWTRTSGHYNEQFF. Written as DNA, the CDR3 is TGTGCCTGGACAAGGACTAGCGGACACTACAATGAGCAGTTCTTC.

This clone was picked up a small number of times. This chain joins TRBV21-1 and TRBJ1-5; TRBD1, the table's D call, was not compared with the DNA. TRBV21-1 constitutes a pseudogene. The length of the CDR3 is 16 residues. As DNA, the CDR3 is TGTGCCAGCAGCCCCCGGGACAGGGGGCGCAGGCAGCCCCAGCATTTT. It is translated as CASSPRDRGRRQPQHF.

This chain joins TRBV6-5 and TRBJ2-2, with TRBD1 matching over 10 bases. Germline V lookup: CDR1 MNHEY, CDR2 SVGAGI. V lost 2 bases to trimming and J lost 6 bases; unmatched junction nucleotides: 6. CDR3 length: 16 amino acids. The CDR3 protein is CASSYPGQGRAGELFF. CDR3 in DNA: TGTGCCAGCAGTTACCCGGGACAGGGGAGGGCCGGGGAGCTGTTTTTT.

The chain carries TRBV15 and TRBJ2-7, with TRBD2 identical over 14 bases. CDR3 length: 16 residues. The germline V gene has CDR1 LNHNV and CDR2 YYDKDF (reference sequence). The V segment lost 5 bases and the J segment 5 bases; nucleotides outside the gene matches: 8. This chain's CDR3 is CATSAPGLAGGDEQYF. The CDR3 bases are TGTGCCACCAGCGCGCCCGGACTAGCGGGAGGCGACGAGCAGTACTTC.

A few counts support this clone. The chain has TRBV23-1 and TRBJ2-3; possible D gene TRBD1, 6 bases. TRBV23-1 is an open reading frame whose function is uncertain. V shed 3 bases and J shed 2 bases, with 18 bases lying between them. This CDR3 contains 17 residues. The CDR3: CASSHPDRFGHTDTQYF. The CDR3 DNA reads as TGCGCCAGCAGTCACCCTGACAGGTTCGGACACACAGATACGCAGTATTTT.

This clone has more than one count but fewer than ten. V usage is TRBV11-2 and J usage is TRBJ2-7; possibly TRBD2 for D (5 bases). Trimming took 5 bases from V and 2 from J, leaving 7 bases between them. The CDR3 is 12 residues long. Germline CDR1 reads SGHAT; CDR2 reads FQNNGV. CDR3 loop: CASSLGTYEQYF. As DNA, the CDR3 is TGTGCCAGCAGCCTCGGGACCTACGAGCAGTACTTC.

This clone was seen more than once but under ten times. The chain combines TRBV7-2 with TRBJ2-1; possible D gene TRBD2, 6 bases. The CDR3 runs to 15 residues. Germline V CDR1 and CDR2: SGHTA, FQGNSA. Between the trimmed V and J ends, which lost 5 bases and 7 bases, there was a span of 18 bases. As DNA, the CDR3 is TGTGCCAGCAGCCCATTAGCGGCAAGCACTAATGAGCAGTTCTTC. Its translation: CASSPLAASTNEQFF.

The chain uses TRBV7-6 and TRBJ2-1, with D possibly matching TRBD2 (5 bases). This CDR3 is 16 amino acids long. Trimming took 1 base from V and 2 from J, leaving 12 bases between them. Germline CDR1 SGHVS, CDR2 FNYEAQ. The CDR3 spells CASSLVVATTYNEQFF. CDR3 sequence (DNA): TGTGCCAGCAGCTTAGTAGTAGCGACCACCTACAATGAGCAGTTCTTC. Drawing the rest from reference TRBV7-6 and TRBJ2-1, the complete variable domain is GAGVSQSPRYKVTKRGQDVALRCDPISGHVSLYWYRQALGQGPEFLTYFNYEAQQDKSGLPNDRFSAERPEGSISTLTIQRTEQRDSAMYRCASSLVVATTYNEQFFGPGTRLTVL.

This clone has only a few counts. The CDR3 loop reads CASSSTGYAGNTIYF. The CDR3 nucleotides read TGTGCCAGCAGCTCAACAGGGTACGCTGGAAACACCATATATTTT. The chain carries TRBV7-9 and TRBJ1-3; a weak D match, TRBD1 (6 bases). Germline CDR1 and CDR2: SEHNR and FQNEAQ (reference sequence). CDR3 length equals 15 residues. Trimming took 4 bases from V and 2 from J, leaving 12 bases between them.

The chain couples TRBV7-3 to TRBJ2-3, with TRBD2 matching 8 bases. Germline lookup yields CDR1 SGHTA and CDR2 FQGTGA. The junction had 6 bases not matched to a gene; V was cut back by 2 bases and J by 2 bases. CDR3 size: 16 residues. CDR3 amino acids: CASSLVVAGHTDTQYF. CDR3 DNA: TGTGCCAGCAGCTTAGTTGTAGCGGGGCACACAGATACGCAGTATTTT.

This clone has a handful of counts. The chain uses TRBV5-1 and TRBJ2-5; tentatively, D is TRBD1 (5 bases). Trimming cost V 1 base and J 0 bases, with 10 bases left between them. The CDR3 is 15 amino acids. Germline CDR1 SGHRS, CDR2 YFSETQ. For the CDR3, the DNA is TGCGCCAGCAGCTTGAGGGCAGGGTACCAAGAGACCCAGTACTTC. Its protein product is CASSLRAGYQETQYF. Full variable domain (missing parts from reference TRBV5-1 and TRBJ2-5): KAGVTQTPRYLIKTRGQQVTLSCSPISGHRSVSWYQQTPGQGLQFLFEYFSETQRNKGNFPGRFSGRQFSNSRSEMNVSTLELGDSALYLCASSLRAGYQETQYFGPGTRLLVL.

V gene TRBV27 combines with J gene TRBJ2-7; 11 bases align to TRBD1. Trimming at V came to 0 bases and at J to 6 bases, leaving 4 bases not matched to a gene. Germline CDR1 is MNHEY and CDR2 is SMNVEV (reference sequence). There are 15 residues in the CDR3. The CDR3 region is CASSLSRDRGIEQYF. The DNA of the CDR3 is TGTGCCAGCAGTTTATCCCGGGACAGGGGGATCGAGCAGTACTTC.

The chain has TRBV7-3 and TRBJ2-2, with 8 nucleotides matching TRBD1. Trimming at V came to 5 bases and at J to 0 bases, leaving 5 bases not matched to a gene. Germline CDR1 SGHTA, CDR2 FQGTGA. This CDR3 has 16 residues. The CDR3 region has the DNA TGTGCCAGCAGCCAAGCACAGGGGGCGAACACCGGGGAGCTGTTTTTT. Its protein product is CASSQAQGANTGELFF.

This clone occurred a few times. V gene TRBV5-4 combines with J gene TRBJ2-3; the D is unclear. CDR1 is SGHNT and CDR2 is YYREEE in the germline V gene (reference sequence). V was shortened by 4 bases and J by 5 bases, with 5 bases between the two germline ends. The CDR3 runs 11 residues. Here the CDR3 reads CASSREDTQYF. For the CDR3, the DNA is TGTGCCAGCAGCCGAGAAGATACGCAGTATTTT.